The sequence of this T cell receptor beta chain was determined in a study of cytomegalovirus exposure and HLA in healthy donors. V gave up 0 bases and J gave up 10 bases; unmatched junction bases: 5. Germline V gives CDR1 SGDLS, CDR2 YYNGEE. There are 14 residues in the CDR3. Primers: 60 Vbeta forward and 13 Jbeta reverse. Some clones are missing from TCRdb's copy, which holds only in-frame ones; the method was immunoSEQ multiplex PCR. Of some 130,000 clones in the sample, approximately 80% were seen once. Sequencing was performed on PBMCs. The TCR was taken from a male donor in good health and CMV-seronegative. The rearrangement joins TRBV9 to TRBJ2-2, with TRBD2 identical over 8 bases. In DNA form, the CDR3 reads TGTGCCAGCAGCGTAGACTTAGCGGGGAAGGAGCTGTTTTTT. Translated, it gives CASSVDLAGKELFF.